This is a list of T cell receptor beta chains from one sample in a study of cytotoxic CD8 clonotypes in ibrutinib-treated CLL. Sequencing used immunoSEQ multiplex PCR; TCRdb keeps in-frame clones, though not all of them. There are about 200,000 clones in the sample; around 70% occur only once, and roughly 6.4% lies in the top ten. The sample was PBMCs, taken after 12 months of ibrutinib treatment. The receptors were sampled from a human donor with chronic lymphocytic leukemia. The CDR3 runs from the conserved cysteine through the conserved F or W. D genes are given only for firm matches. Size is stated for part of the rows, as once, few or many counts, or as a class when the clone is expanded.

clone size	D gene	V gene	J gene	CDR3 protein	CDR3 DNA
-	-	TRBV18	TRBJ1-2	CASSPTGIYGYTF	TGTGCCAGCTCACCAACGGGGATCTATGGCTACACCTTC
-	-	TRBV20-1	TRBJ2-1	CSARDIHEQFF	TGCAGTGCTAGAGATATACATGAGCAGTTCTTC
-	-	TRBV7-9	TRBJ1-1	CASSLVQRGEAFF	TGTGCCAGCAGCTTAGTTCAGAGGGGTGAAGCTTTCTTT
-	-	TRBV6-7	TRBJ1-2	CASSYGKGEAYGYTF	TGTGCCAGCAGTTACGGGAAAGGGGAAGCGTACGGCTACACCTTC
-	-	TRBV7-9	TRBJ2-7	CASSSGTEQYF	TGTGCCAGCAGCTCAGGGACCGAGCAGTACTTC
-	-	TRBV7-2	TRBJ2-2	CASSLIDTGRGELFF	TGTGCCAGCAGCTTAATTGACACGGGCCGCGGGGAGCTGTTTTTT
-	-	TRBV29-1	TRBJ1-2	CSAYGNYGYTF	TGCAGCGCTTATGGTAACTATGGCTACACCTTC
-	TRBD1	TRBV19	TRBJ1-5	CASIPGQASNQPQHF	TGTGCCAGTATTCCCGGACAGGCGAGCAATCAGCCCCAGCATTTT
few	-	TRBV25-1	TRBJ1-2	CASSASTGHYGYTF	TGTGCCAGCAGTGCATCGACAGGCCACTATGGCTACACCTTC
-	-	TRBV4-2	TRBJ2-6	CASSRAGGRGPSGANVLTF	TGTGCCAGCAGCCGAGCCGGTGGGAGGGGGCCCTCTGGGGCCAACGTCCTGACTTTC
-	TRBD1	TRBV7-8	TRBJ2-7	CASARTGSSYEQYF	TGTGCCAGCGCCAGGACAGGGAGCTCCTACGAGCAGTACTTC
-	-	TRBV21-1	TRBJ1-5	CASSLGAELRSNQPQHF	TGTGCCAGCAGCCTTGGGGCAGAGCTCCGTAGCAATCAGCCCCAGCATTTT
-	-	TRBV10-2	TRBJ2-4	CASSERLAKNIQYF	TGCGCCAGCAGTGAACGGCTAGCCAAAAACATTCAGTACTTC
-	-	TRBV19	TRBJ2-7	CASRGGSDEQYF	TGTGCCAGTAGAGGGGGAAGCGACGAGCAGTACTTC
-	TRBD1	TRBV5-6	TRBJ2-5	CASSSDRGGARETQYF	TGTGCCAGCAGCTCCGACAGGGGGGGAGCTAGGGAGACCCAGTACTTC
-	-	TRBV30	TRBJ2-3	CAWSAGTFRGTDTQYF	TGTGCCTGGAGCGCGGGGACTTTCAGGGGCACAGATACGCAGTATTTT
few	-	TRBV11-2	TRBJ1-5	CASSPSGTSNQPQHF	TGTGCCAGCAGCCCCAGCGGCACGAGCAATCAGCCCCAGCATTTT
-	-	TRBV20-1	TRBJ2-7	CSASGPLEQYF	TGCAGTGCCAGCGGACCCCTCGAGCAGTACTTC
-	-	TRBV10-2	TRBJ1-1	CASSESGTTEAFF	TGCGCCAGCAGTGAGTCAGGGACCACTGAAGCTTTCTTT
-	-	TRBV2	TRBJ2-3	CASRPARAQYF	TGTGCCAGCAGGCCAGCGAGGGCGCAGTATTTT
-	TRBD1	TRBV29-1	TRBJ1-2	CSVGGGDRASNYGYTF	TGCAGCGTTGGGGGAGGGGACAGGGCATCTAACTATGGCTACACCTTC
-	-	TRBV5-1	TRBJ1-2	CASSSYPPGGADGYTF	TGCGCCAGCAGCTCGTACCCCCCCGGGGGGGCTGATGGCTACACCTTC
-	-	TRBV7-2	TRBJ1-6	CASRHTGTPLHF	TGTGCCAGCAGGCATACAGGGACACCCCTCCACTTT
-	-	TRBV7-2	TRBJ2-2	CASSFGRPDTGELFF	TGTGCCAGCAGCTTCGGGAGACCAGACACCGGGGAGCTGTTTTTT
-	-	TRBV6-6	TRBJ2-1	CASTYSYNEQFF	TGTGCCAGCACCTACTCCTACAATGAGCAGTTCTTC
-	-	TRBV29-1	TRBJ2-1	CSVELAVSYNEQFF	TGCAGCGTTGAATTAGCGGTTTCCTACAATGAGCAGTTCTTC